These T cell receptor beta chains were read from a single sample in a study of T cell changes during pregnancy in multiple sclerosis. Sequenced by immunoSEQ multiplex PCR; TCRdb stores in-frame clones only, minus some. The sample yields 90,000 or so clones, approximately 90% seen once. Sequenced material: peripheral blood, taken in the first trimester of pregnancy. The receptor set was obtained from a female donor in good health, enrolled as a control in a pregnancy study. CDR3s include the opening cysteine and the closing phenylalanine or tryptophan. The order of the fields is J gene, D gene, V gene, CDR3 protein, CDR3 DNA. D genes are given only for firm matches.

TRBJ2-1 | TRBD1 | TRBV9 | CASSPRGDRANEQFF | TGTGCCAGCAGCCCGAGAGGGGACAGAGCCAATGAGCAGTTCTTC
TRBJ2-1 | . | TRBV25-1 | CASSDGQSQRAEQFF | TGTGCCAGCAGTGACGGACAGTCCCAGAGGGCTGAGCAGTTCTTC
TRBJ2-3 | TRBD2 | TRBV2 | CASSVGGGRTDTQYF | TGTGCCAGCAGTGTGGGCGGGGGGCGCACAGATACGCAGTATTTT
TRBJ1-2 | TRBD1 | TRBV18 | CASSLHPGQGYGYTF | TGTGCCAGCTCACTTCATCCGGGACAGGGCTATGGCTACACCTTC
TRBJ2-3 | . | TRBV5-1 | CASSLAISVGTDTQYF | TGCGCCAGCAGCCTCGCGATCTCGGTCGGCACAGATACGCAGTATTTT
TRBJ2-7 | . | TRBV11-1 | CASSLDRRSSYEQYF | TGTGCCAGCAGCTTAGACAGGCGATCCTCCTACGAGCAGTACTTC
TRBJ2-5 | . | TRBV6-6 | CASSFTSAEETQYF | TGTGCCAGCAGTTTCACTAGTGCGGAAGAGACCCAGTACTTC
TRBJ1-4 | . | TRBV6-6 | CASERPGEKLFF | TGTGCCAGCGAACGACCGGGGGAAAAACTGTTTTTT
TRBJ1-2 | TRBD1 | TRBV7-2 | CASSFSDRRPGYGYTF | TGTGCCAGCAGCTTTTCGGACAGGCGGCCGGGGTATGGCTACACCTTC
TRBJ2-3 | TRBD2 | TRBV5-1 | CASSSAIPGLAGAITDTQYF | TGCGCCAGCAGCTCGGCCATCCCGGGACTAGCGGGGGCCATCACAGATACGCAGTATTTT
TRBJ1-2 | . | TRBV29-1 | CSVPRDLQGYGYTF | TGCAGCGTCCCCCGGGACCTTCAGGGGTATGGCTACACCTTC
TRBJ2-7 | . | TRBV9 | CASSPGRTLYEQYF | TGTGCCAGCAGCCCTGGGAGAACACTCTACGAGCAGTACTTC